The 9 T cell receptor beta chains presented below share a single source sample, sequenced in a study of control samples from healthy donors and cancer patients. Produced via immunoSEQ multiplex PCR; TCRdb's table is partial and in-frame only. The sample contains some 45,000 clones, 75% to 95% of which appear only once. Sequenced input: PBMCs. Source of these receptors: a woman in her forties with head and neck cancer.

This CDR3 is CASSLGPKRWNQPQHF. CDR3 DNA sequence: TGTGCCAGCAGCTTGGGGCCGAAACGATGGAATCAGCCCCAGCATTTT. This sequence joins TRBV5-8 and TRBJ1-5; D unresolved. This CDR3 comprises 16 residues. V was trimmed by 0 bases and J by 4 bases, leaving 14 bases between them. Germline-derived CDR1 and CDR2 are SGHTS and YDEGEE.

V and J are TRBV29-1 and TRBJ2-3, with 9 positions matching TRBD1. V lost 7 bases and J lost 1; bases outside the gene matches: 15. Per germline, CDR1 SQVTM and CDR2 ANQGSEA. The CDR3 is made up of 17 amino acids. The CDR3 spells CSGGGQGLIGGTDTQYF. The CDR3 DNA sequence: TGCAGCGGCGGGGGACAGGGTCTTATAGGCGGCACAGATACGCAGTATTTT.

The J gene is TRBJ2-6, the V gene TRBV7-9; no firm D call. Germline V gene data show CDR1 as SEHNR and CDR2 as FQNEAQ (reference sequence). This CDR3 region has 16 residues. The V end lost 1 base, the J end lost 0 bases, and 7 bases lay between the germline ends. The CDR3 here is CASSLVPNSGANVLTF. CDR3 coding DNA: TGTGCCAGCAGCTTAGTTCCGAACTCTGGGGCCAACGTCCTGACTTTC.

The sample holds one count of this clone. The gene calls are TRBV5-1 and TRBJ2-2; TRBD2 matches 12 bases. This CDR3 has 17 amino acids. J was trimmed by 4 bases and V by 0 bases; bases with no gene match: 4. The V gene's germline CDR1 is SGHRS and CDR2 YFSETQ. The CDR3 sequence is CASSLELAGGPTGELFF. CDR3 bases: TGCGCCAGCAGCTTGGAGCTAGCGGGGGGGCCCACCGGGGAGCTGTTTTTT. Together with reference TRBV5-1 and TRBJ2-2, the CDR3 gives the full variable domain: KAGVTQTPRYLIKTRGQQVTLSCSPISGHRSVSWYQQTPGQGLQFLFEYFSETQRNKGNFPGRFSGRQFSNSRSEMNVSTLELGDSALYLCASSLELAGGPTGELFFGEGSRLTVL.

The chain couples TRBV27 to TRBJ2-7; possible D gene TRBD2, 6 bases. V was pared by 3 bases and J by 2 bases, with 11 bases between. CDR3 length equals 14 residues. CDR1 MNHEY and CDR2 SMNVEV come from the germline V gene (reference sequence). The DNA for the CDR3 is TGTGCCAGCAGTTTTCAGGCTAGCGCCTACGAGCAGTACTTC. It encodes CASSFQASAYEQYF.

The rearrangement links TRBV6-5 to TRBJ2-3; D may be TRBD2 (6 bases). The V gene's germline CDR1 is MNHEY and CDR2 SVGAGI. The CDR3 is made up of 15 amino acids. The germline V and J ends were trimmed by 5 bases and 4 bases, with 16 bases remaining between them. In DNA form, the CDR3 reads TGTGCCAGCAGTCTAGCGCTTCGAGGGGCAGATACGCAGTATTTT. This gives the protein CASSLALRGADTQYF.

This clone occurred a few times. The chain joins TRBV5-1 to TRBJ1-1, with TRBD1 matching over 7 bases. The CDR3 length is 15 residues. The J segment lost 1 base and the V segment lost 4 bases, leaving 7 bases of the junction unmatched. CDR1 is SGHRS and CDR2 is YFSETQ in the germline V gene. CDR3 region: CASSPRQGRNTEAFF. In DNA form, the CDR3 reads TGCGCCAGCAGCCCTAGACAGGGTAGGAACACTGAAGCTTTCTTT. Variable domain in full (rest from reference TRBV5-1 and TRBJ1-1): KAGVTQTPRYLIKTRGQQVTLSCSPISGHRSVSWYQQTPGQGLQFLFEYFSETQRNKGNFPGRFSGRQFSNSRSEMNVSTLELGDSALYLCASSPRQGRNTEAFFGQGTRLTVV.

The chain is built from TRBV5-1 and TRBJ1-1, with D possibly being TRBD1 (5 bases). Trimming took 4 bases from V and 2 from J, leaving 9 bases between them. The CDR3 has 13 residues. CDR1 and CDR2 from the germline V gene are SGHRS and YFSETQ. The CDR3 here is CASSLDSNTEAFF. The CDR3 nucleotides read TGCGCCAGCAGCCTAGACAGTAACACTGAAGCTTTCTTT.

The CDR3: CASSRRLAGGDHEQFF. As DNA, the CDR3 is TGTGCCAGCAGCAGACGACTAGCGGGAGGGGATCATGAGCAGTTCTTC. The gene calls are TRBV7-9 and TRBJ2-1, with 14 bases aligning to TRBD2. Unmatched junction bases numbered 8, after V lost 5 bases and J lost 8 bases. Germline values: CDR1 SEHNR, CDR2 FQNEAQ (reference sequence). The CDR3 has 16 amino acids.